This TCR beta chain was found in a study of neurological immune-mediated disorders. Findings and caveats of the study: None of the CDR3 amino acid sequences in expanded clones turned up in more than one subject, which points to private repertoires in all groups. Patients with HTLV-1-associated myelopathy showed the most TCR clonal expansion. Those with multiple sclerosis showed the least, falling below healthy controls.

PBMCs stored at -80 C, 2 million in total, were the source of the unsorted libraries. This clonotype was detected many times. Its antigen remains unidentified. V lost 6 bases, J lost 0 bases, and 14 bases lay in between. This CDR3 contains 15 residues. Every sequencing run drew on 15-18 subjects and yielded over 200 million TCR-beta sequences. Each CDR3 protein is one row after TCRdb ran MiXCR on the 5' RACE reads. The sample holds tens of thousands of distinct CDR3 sequences, roughly an eighth seen once. Sequencing used PBMCs. This clonotype was sampled from an older woman with HTLV-1-associated myelopathy (HAM/TSP). V usage is TRBV12-3 or TRBV12-4 and J usage is TRBJ2-5; weak D call: TRBD2 (5 bases). The CDR3 protein is CASSPDLVYQETQYF. The DNA of the CDR3 is TGTGCCAGCAGCCCGGACTTAGTCTACCAAGAGACCCAGTACTTC.